This passage covers 12 T cell receptor beta chains from one sample sequenced in a study of T cells in Graves' hyperthyroidism and ophthalmopathy. Amplification of TCR beta CDR3 regions was performed using RNA transcripts as template. When the TCR CDR3 underwent first-round RT-PCR, the HTBI primer set was used. TCRdb processed the multiplex PCR reads anew with MiXCR; each CDR3 protein has one entry. The sample includes around 300,000 distinct CDR3 sequences, 22% of them seen just once. Source material: blood. The receptors shown here come from a young man with Graves' ophthalmopathy.

This clonotype appeared many times. V and J are TRBV11-3 and TRBJ1-1, with TRBD1 as a possible D gene (5 bases). CDR1 SGHNT and CDR2 YENEEA come from the germline V gene. The CDR3 has 14 residues. The ends were cut back, 7 bases at V and 0 bases at J, with 12 bases in the middle. The CDR3 nucleotides are TGTGCCAGCACCCGGGGGGAAGTGAACACTGAAGCTTTCTTT. Translated: CASTRGEVNTEAFF.

This clonotype was observed many times. The rearrangement links TRBV11-2 to TRBJ2-3; D assignment may be TRBD1 or TRBD2 (5 bases each). From germline, CDR1 is SGHAT and CDR2 FQNNGV. V lost 5 bases and J 0 bases, leaving 12 bases between the germline ends. The CDR3 runs to 15 residues. CDR3 bases: TGTGCCAGCAGCGCGAGTCGGGACAGCACAGATACGCAGTATTTT. The encoded protein is CASSASRDSTDTQYF.

The chain employs TRBV13 and TRBJ2-3; D is ambiguous. CDR3 length: 13 residues. CDR1 is PRHDT and CDR2 is FYEKMQ in the germline V gene (reference sequence). V lost 6 bases and J 3 bases, leaving 10 bases between the germline ends. The CDR3 DNA reads as TGTGCCAGCAGTCCGGAAGTGACAGATACGCAGTATTTT. It is translated as CASSPEVTDTQYF. Based on the CDR3 plus reference TRBV13 and TRBJ2-3, the full variable domain is AAGVIQSPRHLIKEKRETATLKCYPIPRHDTVYWYQQGPGQDPQFLISFYEKMQSDKGSIPDRFSAQQFSDYHSELNMSSLELGDSALYFCASSPEVTDTQYFGPGTRLTVL.

The J gene is TRBJ1-4, the V gene TRBV28; D is unclear. This CDR3 is built from 10 residues. V was shortened by 6 bases and J by 8 bases, with 4 bases between the two germline ends. Per the germline V gene, CDR1 is MDHEN and CDR2 is SYDVKM. CDR3 in amino acids: CASRREKLFF. The CDR3, as DNA: TGTGCCAGCAGGAGGGAAAAACTGTTTTTT. Supplemented by reference TRBV28 and TRBJ1-4, the full variable domain reads DVKVTQSSRYLVKRTGEKVFLECVQDMDHENMFWYRQDPGLGLRLIYFSYDVKMKEKGDIPEGYSVSREKKERFSLILESASTNQTSMYLCASRREKLFFGSGTQLSVL.

The chain couples TRBV3-1 to TRBJ2-3, with D uncertain. Per the germline V gene, CDR1 is LGHDT and CDR2 is YNNKEL (reference sequence). Trimming stripped 8 bases from V and 3 bases from J, with 12 bases between. The CDR3 has 13 residues. The CDR3 region has the DNA TGTGCCAGCGTACGGGCCGGGACAGATACGCAGTATTTT. It yields the protein CASVRAGTDTQYF.

This clonotype occurred a few times. This chain connects TRBV30 to TRBJ2-1; 8 bases are shared with TRBD2. The CDR3 loop spans 16 amino acids. Looked up from germline, CDR1 is GTSNPN and CDR2 is SVGIG (reference sequence). Germline trimming cut 2 bases from V and 3 bases from J; bases unmatched to any gene: 9. CDR3 loop: CAWSPPRGRYYNEQFF. DNA of the CDR3: TGTGCCTGGAGTCCCCCCCGCGGGAGGTACTACAATGAGCAGTTCTTC.

The chain employs TRBV7-9 and TRBJ2-7; 8 positions agree with TRBD2. Germline CDR1 SEHNR, CDR2 FQNEAQ (reference sequence). This CDR3 has 17 amino acids. V lost 2 bases, J lost 2 bases, and 11 bases stayed unmatched. In DNA, the CDR3 is TGTGCCAGCAGCTTACCCCGGGATAGCGGGAACCCCTACGAGCAGTACTTC. Translated, it gives CASSLPRDSGNPYEQYF.

The chain employs TRBV4-1 and TRBJ2-5; D call uncertain. This CDR3 is built from 16 residues. In germline, CDR1 is MGHRA, CDR2 YSYEKL. V lost 0 bases to trimming and J lost 5 bases, with 16 bases between them. The CDR3 loop reads CASSQDPGPNGETQYF. CDR3 in DNA: TGCGCCAGCAGCCAAGATCCCGGCCCGAACGGGGAGACCCAGTACTTC.

At least ten counts were recorded for this clonotype. The J gene is TRBJ2-7, the V gene TRBV11-1; D gene ambiguous. The ends were cut back, 4 bases at V and 4 bases at J, with 11 bases in the middle. There are 13 residues in the CDR3. The germline CDR1 and CDR2 sequences are SGHAT and FQDESV (reference sequence). The CDR3 DNA reads as TGTGCCAGCAGCTCCGGTGGCGTTTACGAGCAGTACTTC. This encodes CASSSGGVYEQYF.

This clonotype was recorded many times. The chain is built from TRBV2 and TRBJ2-2, with TRBD2 identical over 13 bases. Germline V gene data show CDR1 as SNHLY and CDR2 as FYNNEI. With V trimmed by 7 bases and J by 4 bases, 3 bases remained unmatched. The CDR3 is 15 amino acids. CDR3 in DNA: TGTGCCAGCAAGCGGACTAGCGGGGGCACCGGGGAGCTGTTTTTT. The encoded protein is CASKRTSGGTGELFF.

This clonotype was found many times. This chain uses TRBV12-3 or TRBV12-4 with TRBJ1-5; no reliable D call. The CDR3 length is 15 residues. V was pared by 5 bases and J by 0 bases, with 11 bases between. The CDR3 bases are TGTGCCAGCAGTCCACTAAGGGATAGCAATCAGCCCCAGCATTTT. Translated: CASSPLRDSNQPQHF.

The chain carries TRBV20-1 and TRBJ2-5; D may be TRBD1 or TRBD2 (5 bases each). In germline, CDR1 is DFQATT, CDR2 SNEGSKA (reference sequence). The CDR3 extends over 15 amino acids. The V and J ends lost 6 bases and 1 base respectively, with 18 bases between them. The CDR3 DNA follows: TGCAGTGCGACCCTCGGGACCGTGATCCAAGAGACCCAGTACTTC. It codes for CSATLGTVIQETQYF.